The rows below give T cell receptor beta chains drawn from one sample of a study of T cell repertoires in cytomegalovirus infection. No antigen has been identified for these receptors. From the reads, TCRdb called clonotypes with MiXCR, one entry per CDR3 protein. The sample shows 900,000 to 950,000 distinct CDR3 sequences, approximately 32% of them seen only once. The sequencing used cultured CD8+ T cells from PBMCs, collected from culture after CMV antigen stimulation. The receptor source for this set is a human donor in good health (CMV status not recorded). Some clones in this sample may be carry-over from other donors' samples. The CDR3 runs from the conserved cysteine through the conserved F or W. The order of the fields is V gene, CDR3 length, clone size, D gene, J gene, CDR3 protein, CDR3 DNA. D genes are given only for firm matches. Rows give clone size only sometimes, using once, few, many, or a class for an expanded clone.

v_call: TRBV6-1; cdr3_length: 17; clone_size: few; d_call: TRBD2; j_call: TRBJ2-1; cdr3_aa: CASSERPSGGADTEQFF; cdr3_nt: TGTGCCAGCAGTGAAAGGCCTAGCGGGGGGGCAGACACTGAGCAGTTCTTC
v_call: TRBV7-2; cdr3_length: 14; clone_size: few; d_call: .; j_call: TRBJ1-1; cdr3_aa: CASSLDGAVTEAFF; cdr3_nt: TGTGCCAGCAGCTTAGATGGGGCGGTCACTGAAGCTTTCTTT
v_call: TRBV7-2; cdr3_length: 15; clone_size: few; d_call: .; j_call: TRBJ2-7; cdr3_aa: CASSLDSVSSYEQYF; cdr3_nt: TGTGCCAGCAGCTTGGATAGCGTATCCTCCTACGAGCAGTACTTC
v_call: TRBV7-8; cdr3_length: 13; clone_size: few; d_call: .; j_call: TRBJ1-6; cdr3_aa: CASSLDIYSPLHF; cdr3_nt: TGTGCCAGCAGCCTTGACATTTATTCACCCCTCCACTTT
v_call: TRBV7-8; cdr3_length: 16; clone_size: .; d_call: TRBD1; j_call: TRBJ2-7; cdr3_aa: CASNQPGTEDSYEQYF; cdr3_nt: TGTGCCAGCAATCAACCGGGGACAGAAGACTCCTACGAGCAGTACTTC
v_call: TRBV14; cdr3_length: 14; clone_size: few; d_call: TRBD1; j_call: TRBJ2-5; cdr3_aa: CASSQDRGRVDQYF; cdr3_nt: TGTGCCAGCAGCCAAGACAGGGGGCGCGTTGACCAGTACTTC
v_call: TRBV6-1; cdr3_length: 12; clone_size: .; d_call: .; j_call: TRBJ1-2; cdr3_aa: CASSDQGYGYTF; cdr3_nt: TGTGCCAGCAGTGACCAGGGCTATGGCTACACCTTC
v_call: TRBV29-1; cdr3_length: 16; clone_size: .; d_call: .; j_call: TRBJ1-5; cdr3_aa: CSVGLKAYRSNQPQHF; cdr3_nt: TGCAGCGTTGGTTTGAAGGCATACCGTAGCAATCAGCCCCAGCATTTT
v_call: TRBV28; cdr3_length: 13; clone_size: few; d_call: TRBD1; j_call: TRBJ1-1; cdr3_aa: CASSLRGPGEAFF; cdr3_nt: TGTGCCAGCAGTTTAAGGGGGCCAGGCGAAGCTTTCTTT
v_call: TRBV6-6; cdr3_length: 14; clone_size: few; d_call: TRBD1; j_call: TRBJ2-4; cdr3_aa: CASSYGGTGNIQYF; cdr3_nt: TGTGCCAGCAGTTACGGTGGGACAGGGAACATTCAGTACTTC
v_call: TRBV2; cdr3_length: 15; clone_size: .; d_call: TRBD2; j_call: TRBJ2-1; cdr3_aa: CASSEKLAGGDEQFF; cdr3_nt: TGTGCCAGCAGTGAAAAACTAGCGGGGGGTGATGAGCAGTTCTTC
v_call: TRBV9; cdr3_length: 11; clone_size: .; d_call: .; j_call: TRBJ2-1; cdr3_aa: CASSVLNEQFF; cdr3_nt: TGTGCCAGCAGCGTACTAAATGAGCAGTTCTTC
v_call: TRBV29-1; cdr3_length: 14; clone_size: .; d_call: .; j_call: TRBJ2-1; cdr3_aa: CSVVLVASYNEQFF; cdr3_nt: TGCAGCGTTGTCCTGGTCGCCTCCTACAATGAGCAGTTCTTC
v_call: TRBV6-1; cdr3_length: 16; clone_size: .; d_call: .; j_call: TRBJ1-2; cdr3_aa: CASSEGQVPVSHGYTF; cdr3_nt: TGTGCCAGCAGTGAAGGACAGGTTCCAGTTTCACATGGCTACACCTTC
v_call: TRBV6-8; cdr3_length: 15; clone_size: .; d_call: .; j_call: TRBJ1-4; cdr3_aa: CASSYAGLTNEKLFF; cdr3_nt: TGTGCCAGCAGTTACGCTGGCCTAACTAATGAAAAACTGTTTTTT
v_call: TRBV4-1; cdr3_length: 17; clone_size: .; d_call: TRBD1; j_call: TRBJ2-2; cdr3_aa: CASSQDGWTGNTGELFF; cdr3_nt: TGCGCCAGCAGCCAAGATGGTTGGACAGGGAACACCGGGGAGCTGTTTTTT
v_call: TRBV2; cdr3_length: 12; clone_size: .; d_call: .; j_call: TRBJ2-7; cdr3_aa: CAMRGIFYEQYF; cdr3_nt: TGTGCCATGCGCGGAATCTTCTACGAGCAGTACTTC
v_call: TRBV7-8; cdr3_length: 19; clone_size: few; d_call: TRBD2; j_call: TRBJ2-2; cdr3_aa: CASSQPELAGLANTGELFF; cdr3_nt: TGTGCCAGCAGCCAACCCGAACTAGCGGGACTCGCGAACACCGGGGAGCTGTTTTTT
v_call: TRBV7-9; cdr3_length: 16; clone_size: many; d_call: .; j_call: TRBJ1-2; cdr3_aa: CASSLVADEFLDGYTF; cdr3_nt: TGTGCCAGCAGCTTAGTGGCTGATGAGTTCTTAGATGGCTACACCTTC
v_call: TRBV7-8; cdr3_length: 15; clone_size: many; d_call: .; j_call: TRBJ2-3; cdr3_aa: CASSLPGRTTDTQYF; cdr3_nt: TGTGCCAGCAGCTTACCCGGTCGCACCACAGATACGCAGTATTTT
v_call: TRBV20-1; cdr3_length: 14; clone_size: few; d_call: .; j_call: TRBJ1-1; cdr3_aa: CSARESGFGTEAFF; cdr3_nt: TGCAGTGCTAGAGAGTCCGGGTTCGGGACTGAAGCTTTCTTT
v_call: TRBV7-9; cdr3_length: 16; clone_size: many; d_call: .; j_call: TRBJ1-2; cdr3_aa: CASSLTTHLTYYGYTF; cdr3_nt: TGTGCCAGCAGCTTAACCACGCACCTGACGTACTATGGCTACACCTTC
v_call: TRBV7-9; cdr3_length: 14; clone_size: few; d_call: TRBD1; j_call: TRBJ1-4; cdr3_aa: CASIRQGAKEKLFF; cdr3_nt: TGTGCCAGCATCAGACAGGGGGCAAAGGAAAAACTGTTTTTT
v_call: TRBV19; cdr3_length: 13; clone_size: few; d_call: .; j_call: TRBJ1-2; cdr3_aa: CASSIERVNGYTF; cdr3_nt: TGTGCCAGTAGTATCGAACGGGTAAATGGCTACACCTTC
v_call: TRBV7-6; cdr3_length: 15; clone_size: .; d_call: TRBD2; j_call: TRBJ2-1; cdr3_aa: CANRASGGAWDEQFF; cdr3_nt: TGTGCCAACAGGGCTAGCGGGGGGGCCTGGGATGAGCAGTTCTTC
v_call: TRBV6-2/TRBV6-3; cdr3_length: 14; clone_size: .; d_call: TRBD1; j_call: TRBJ1-1; cdr3_aa: CASSVTGGDTEAFF; cdr3_nt: TGTGCCAGCAGTGTTACAGGGGGAGACACTGAAGCTTTCTTT
v_call: TRBV7-9; cdr3_length: 15; clone_size: .; d_call: TRBD1; j_call: TRBJ2-2; cdr3_aa: CASSHGTGTTGELFF; cdr3_nt: TGTGCCAGCAGCCACGGGACAGGGACAACCGGGGAGCTGTTTTTT
v_call: TRBV19; cdr3_length: 16; clone_size: .; d_call: .; j_call: TRBJ1-3; cdr3_aa: CATLGGTYVSGNTIYF; cdr3_nt: TGTGCCACCCTCGGGGGGACATACGTCTCTGGAAACACCATATATTTT
v_call: TRBV7-6; cdr3_length: 17; clone_size: .; d_call: TRBD1; j_call: TRBJ1-2; cdr3_aa: CASSSGTGYQHNYGYTF; cdr3_nt: TGTGCCAGCAGCTCCGGGACAGGGTACCAGCATAACTATGGCTACACCTTC
v_call: TRBV5-1; cdr3_length: 20; clone_size: few; d_call: TRBD1; j_call: TRBJ2-2; cdr3_aa: CASSLNPLPPGQGVPGELFF; cdr3_nt: TGCGCCAGCAGCTTGAACCCCCTACCGCCGGGACAGGGTGTACCCGGGGAGCTGTTTTTT
v_call: TRBV24-1; cdr3_length: 13; clone_size: .; d_call: .; j_call: TRBJ2-3; cdr3_aa: CATSELGGDTQYF; cdr3_nt: TGTGCCACCAGTGAACTCGGGGGAGATACGCAGTATTTT
v_call: TRBV19; cdr3_length: 14; clone_size: .; d_call: .; j_call: TRBJ2-1; cdr3_aa: CASRYGGPNNEQFF; cdr3_nt: TGTGCCAGTAGGTACGGCGGGCCAAACAATGAGCAGTTCTTC
v_call: TRBV28; cdr3_length: 17; clone_size: .; d_call: TRBD1; j_call: TRBJ1-1; cdr3_aa: CASSLTGVGQLNTEAFF; cdr3_nt: TGTGCCAGCAGTTTAACGGGTGTGGGACAGTTGAACACTGAAGCTTTCTTT